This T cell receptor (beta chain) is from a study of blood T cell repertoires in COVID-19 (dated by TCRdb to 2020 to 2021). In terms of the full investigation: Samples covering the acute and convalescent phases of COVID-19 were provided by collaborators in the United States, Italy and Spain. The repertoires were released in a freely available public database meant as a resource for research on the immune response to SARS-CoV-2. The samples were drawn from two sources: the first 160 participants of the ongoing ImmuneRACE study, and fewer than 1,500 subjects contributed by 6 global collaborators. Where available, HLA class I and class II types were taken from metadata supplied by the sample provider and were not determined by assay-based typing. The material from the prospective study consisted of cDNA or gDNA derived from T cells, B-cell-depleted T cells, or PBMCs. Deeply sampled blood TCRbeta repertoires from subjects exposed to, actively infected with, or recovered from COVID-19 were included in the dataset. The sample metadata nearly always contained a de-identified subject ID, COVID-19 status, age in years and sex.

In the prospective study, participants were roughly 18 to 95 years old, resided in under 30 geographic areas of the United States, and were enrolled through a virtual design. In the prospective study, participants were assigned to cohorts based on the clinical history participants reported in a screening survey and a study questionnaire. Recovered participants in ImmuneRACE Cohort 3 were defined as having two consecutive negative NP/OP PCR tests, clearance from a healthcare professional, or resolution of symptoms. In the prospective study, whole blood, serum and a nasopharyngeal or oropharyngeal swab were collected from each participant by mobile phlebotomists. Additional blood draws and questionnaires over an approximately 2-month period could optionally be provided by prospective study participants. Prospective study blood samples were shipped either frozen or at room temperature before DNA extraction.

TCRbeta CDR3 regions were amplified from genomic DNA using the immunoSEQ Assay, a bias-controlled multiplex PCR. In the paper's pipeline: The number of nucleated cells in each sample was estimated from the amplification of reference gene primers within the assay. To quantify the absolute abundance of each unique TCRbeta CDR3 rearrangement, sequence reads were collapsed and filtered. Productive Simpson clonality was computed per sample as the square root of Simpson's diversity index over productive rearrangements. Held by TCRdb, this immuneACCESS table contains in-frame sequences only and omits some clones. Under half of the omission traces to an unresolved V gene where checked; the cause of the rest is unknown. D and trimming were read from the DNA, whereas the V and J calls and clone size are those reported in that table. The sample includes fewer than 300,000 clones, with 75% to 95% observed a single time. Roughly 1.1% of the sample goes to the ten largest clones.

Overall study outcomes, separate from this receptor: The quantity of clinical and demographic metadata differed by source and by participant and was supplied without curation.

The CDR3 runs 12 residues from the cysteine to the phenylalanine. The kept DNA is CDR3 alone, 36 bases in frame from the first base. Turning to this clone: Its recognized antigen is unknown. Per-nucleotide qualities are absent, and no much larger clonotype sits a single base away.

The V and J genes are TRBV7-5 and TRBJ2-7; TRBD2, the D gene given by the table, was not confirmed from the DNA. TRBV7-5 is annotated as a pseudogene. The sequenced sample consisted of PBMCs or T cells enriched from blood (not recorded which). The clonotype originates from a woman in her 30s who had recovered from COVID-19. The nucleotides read TGTGCCAGAATGCCTAGCGGATACGAGCAGTACTTC. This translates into CARMPSGYEQYF.